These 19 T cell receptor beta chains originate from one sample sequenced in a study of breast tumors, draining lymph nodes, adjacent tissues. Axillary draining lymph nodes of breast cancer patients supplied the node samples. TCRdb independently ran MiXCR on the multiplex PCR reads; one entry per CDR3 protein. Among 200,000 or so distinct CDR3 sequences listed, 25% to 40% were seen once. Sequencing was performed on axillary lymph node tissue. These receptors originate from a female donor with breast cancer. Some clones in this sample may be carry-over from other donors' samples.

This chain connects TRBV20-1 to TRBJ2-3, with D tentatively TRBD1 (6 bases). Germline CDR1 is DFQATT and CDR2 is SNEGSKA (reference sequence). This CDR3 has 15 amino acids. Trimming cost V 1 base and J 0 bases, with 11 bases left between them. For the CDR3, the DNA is TGCAGTGCTAGAGGATTTCAGGGGAGCACAGATACGCAGTATTTT. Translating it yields CSARGFQGSTDTQYF.

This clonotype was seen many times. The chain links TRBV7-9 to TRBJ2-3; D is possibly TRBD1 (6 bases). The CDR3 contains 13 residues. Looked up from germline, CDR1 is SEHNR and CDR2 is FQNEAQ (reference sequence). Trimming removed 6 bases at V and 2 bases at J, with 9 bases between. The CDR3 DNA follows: TGTGCCAGCAGGACAGGAGTCACAGATACGCAGTATTTT. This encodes CASRTGVTDTQYF.

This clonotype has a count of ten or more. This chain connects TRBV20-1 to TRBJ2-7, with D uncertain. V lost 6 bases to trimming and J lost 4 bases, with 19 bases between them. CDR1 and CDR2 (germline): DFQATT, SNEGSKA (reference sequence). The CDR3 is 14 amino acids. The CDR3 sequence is CSARKLGKGYEQYF. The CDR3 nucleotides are TGCAGTGCCCGAAAGTTAGGGAAAGGGTACGAGCAGTACTTC.

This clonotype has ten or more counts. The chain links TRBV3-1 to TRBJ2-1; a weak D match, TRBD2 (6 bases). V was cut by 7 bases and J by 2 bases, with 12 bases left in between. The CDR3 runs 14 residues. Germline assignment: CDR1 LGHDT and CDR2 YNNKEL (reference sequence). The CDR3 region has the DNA TGTGCCAGCAACCGGAGGGGCACCTACAATGAGCAGTTCTTC. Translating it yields CASNRRGTYNEQFF.

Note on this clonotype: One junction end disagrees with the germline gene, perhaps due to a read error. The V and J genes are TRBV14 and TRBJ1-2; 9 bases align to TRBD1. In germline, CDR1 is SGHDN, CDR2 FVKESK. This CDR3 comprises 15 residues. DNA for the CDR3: TGTGCCAGCAGCCACGTGGGACAGGGCTACTATGGCTACCCCTTC. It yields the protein CASSHVGQGYYGYPF. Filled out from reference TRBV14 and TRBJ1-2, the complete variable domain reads EAGVTQFPSHSVIEKGQTVTLRCDPISGHDNLYWYRRVMGKEIKFLLHFVKESKQDESGMPNNRFLAERTGGTYSTLKVQPAELEDSGVYFCASSHVGQGYYGYPFGSGTRLTVV.

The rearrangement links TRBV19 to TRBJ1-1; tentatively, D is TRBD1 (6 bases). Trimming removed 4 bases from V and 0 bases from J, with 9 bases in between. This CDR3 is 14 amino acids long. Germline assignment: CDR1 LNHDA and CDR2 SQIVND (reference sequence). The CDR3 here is CASSTDRMNTEAFF. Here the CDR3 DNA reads TGTGCCAGTAGTACAGACAGGATGAACACTGAAGCTTTCTTT.

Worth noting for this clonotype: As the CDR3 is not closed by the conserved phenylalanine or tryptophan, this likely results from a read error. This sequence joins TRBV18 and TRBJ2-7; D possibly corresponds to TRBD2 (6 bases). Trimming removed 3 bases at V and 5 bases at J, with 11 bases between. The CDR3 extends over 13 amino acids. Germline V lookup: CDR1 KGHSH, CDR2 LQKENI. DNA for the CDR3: TGTGCCAGCTCACCTCGGGAGCGAGACGAGCAGTACCTC. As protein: CASSPRERDEQYL.

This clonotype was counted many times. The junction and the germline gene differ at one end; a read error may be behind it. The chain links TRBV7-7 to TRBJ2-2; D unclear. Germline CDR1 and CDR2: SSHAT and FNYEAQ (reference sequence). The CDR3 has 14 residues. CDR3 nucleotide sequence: TGTGCTAGCAGCTTAAATGTAGGGACCGGGGAGCTGTTTTTT. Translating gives CASSLNVGTGELFF.

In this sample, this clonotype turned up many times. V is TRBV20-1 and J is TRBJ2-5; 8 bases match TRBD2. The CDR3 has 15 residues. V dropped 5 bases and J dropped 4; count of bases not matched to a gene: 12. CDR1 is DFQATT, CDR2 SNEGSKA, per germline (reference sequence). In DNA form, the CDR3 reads TGCAGTGCTTGGACCCGTCGGGGGGGCCGAGAGACCCAGTACTTC. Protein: CSAWTRRGGRETQYF.

In DNA, the CDR3 is TGTGCCAGCAGCCCGGACAGTAACTCTGGAAACACCATATATTTT. Protein: CASSPDSNSGNTIYF. The genes are TRBV7-2 and TRBJ1-3, with a possible D match to TRBD1 (6 bases). Germline CDR1 reads SGHTA; CDR2 reads FQGNSA. The CDR3 is 15 residues long. Between the trimmed V and J ends, which lost 5 bases and 0 bases, there was a span of 11 bases.

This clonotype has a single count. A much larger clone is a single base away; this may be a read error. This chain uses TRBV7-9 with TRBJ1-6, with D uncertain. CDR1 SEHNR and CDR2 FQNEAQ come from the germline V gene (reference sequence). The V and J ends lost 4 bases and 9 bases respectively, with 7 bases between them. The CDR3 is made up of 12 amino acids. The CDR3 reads CASSSAVSPLHF. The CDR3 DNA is TGTGCCAGCAGCTCAGCTGTTTCACCCCTCCACTTT.

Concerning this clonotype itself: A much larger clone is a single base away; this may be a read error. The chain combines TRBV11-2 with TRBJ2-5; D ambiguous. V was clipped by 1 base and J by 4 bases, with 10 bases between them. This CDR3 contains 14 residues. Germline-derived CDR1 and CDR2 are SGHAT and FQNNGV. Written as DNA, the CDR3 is TGTGCCAGCAGCTTAGGCTGGAACCCAGAGACCCAGTACTTC. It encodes CASSLGWNPETQYF.

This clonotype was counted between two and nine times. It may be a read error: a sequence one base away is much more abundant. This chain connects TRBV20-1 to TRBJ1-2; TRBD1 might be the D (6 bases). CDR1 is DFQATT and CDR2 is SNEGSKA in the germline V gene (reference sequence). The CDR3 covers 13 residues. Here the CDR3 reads CSAREGTKYAYTF. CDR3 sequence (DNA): TGCAGTGCTAGAGAAGGGACAAAGTATGCCTACACCTTC.

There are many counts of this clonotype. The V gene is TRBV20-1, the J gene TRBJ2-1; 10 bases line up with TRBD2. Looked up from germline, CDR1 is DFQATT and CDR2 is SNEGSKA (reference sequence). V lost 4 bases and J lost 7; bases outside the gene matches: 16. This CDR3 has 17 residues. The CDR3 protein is CSAIRDRTSGFWNEQFF. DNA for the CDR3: TGCAGTGCTATTCGGGACAGGACTAGCGGTTTTTGGAATGAGCAGTTCTTC.

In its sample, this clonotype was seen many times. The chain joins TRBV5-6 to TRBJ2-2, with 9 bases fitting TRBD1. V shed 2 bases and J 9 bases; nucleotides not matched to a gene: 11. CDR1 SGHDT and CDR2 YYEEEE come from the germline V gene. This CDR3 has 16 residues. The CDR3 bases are TGTGCCAGCAGCTTCCAACCGGGACAGGGTCATCGGGAGCTGTTTTTT. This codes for CASSFQPGQGHRELFF.

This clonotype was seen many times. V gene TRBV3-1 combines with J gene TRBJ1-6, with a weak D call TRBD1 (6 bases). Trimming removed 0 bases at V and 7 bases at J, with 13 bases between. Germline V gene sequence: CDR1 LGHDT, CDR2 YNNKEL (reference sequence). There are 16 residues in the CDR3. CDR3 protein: CASSQEGGQLNSPLHF. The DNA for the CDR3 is TGTGCCAGCAGCCAAGAGGGTGGACAGCTCAATTCACCCCTCCACTTT.

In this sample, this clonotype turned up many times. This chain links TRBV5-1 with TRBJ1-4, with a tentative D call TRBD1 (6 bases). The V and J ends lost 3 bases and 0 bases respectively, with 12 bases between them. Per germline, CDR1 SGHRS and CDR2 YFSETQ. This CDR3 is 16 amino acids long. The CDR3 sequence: CASSSGQSTTNEKLFF. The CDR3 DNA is TGCGCCAGCAGCTCCGGACAGAGCACAACTAATGAAAAACTGTTTTTT.

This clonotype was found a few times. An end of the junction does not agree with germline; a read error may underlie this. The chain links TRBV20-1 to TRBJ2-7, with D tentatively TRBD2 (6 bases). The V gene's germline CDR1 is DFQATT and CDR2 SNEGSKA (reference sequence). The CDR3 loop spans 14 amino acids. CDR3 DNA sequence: TGCAGTGCTAGAGTTCCGAGCGGGTCCTCCGAGCAGTACTTC. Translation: CSARVPSGSSEQYF.

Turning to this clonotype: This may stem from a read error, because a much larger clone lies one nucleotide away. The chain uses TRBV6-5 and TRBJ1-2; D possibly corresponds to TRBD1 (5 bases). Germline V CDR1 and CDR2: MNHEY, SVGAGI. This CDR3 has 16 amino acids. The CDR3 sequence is CASSYSITGGNYGCTF. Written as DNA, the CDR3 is TGTGCCAGCAGTTACTCGATTACAGGCGGAAACTATGGCTGCACCTTC.